This TCR beta chain came from a study of T cell responses to AZD1222 COVID-19 vaccine. Findings of the study overall: Repertoires were obtained only post-peak T cell response. Of the AZD1222 recipients, only six or seven were seropositive at baseline. The breadth and depth of Spike-specific TCRs increased once two AZD1222 doses had been given. Among vaccine-associated CD4 TCRs, coverage spanned spike, with dominance at 160-218 and 743-854.

TCRdb's table, derived via immunoSEQ multiplex PCR, lists solely in-frame clones and lacks some. The data contain fewer than 140,000 clones, roughly 90% of them singletons. Notes on this clone: Its antigen is currently unknown.

V trimming: 4 bases; J trimming: 4 bases; junction bases outside the gene matches: 8. The CDR3 extends over 16 amino acids. CDR1 and CDR2 from the germline V gene are SGHNT and YYREEE (reference sequence). Source: peripheral blood, taken on day 0 of AZD1222 vaccination. The sequence was obtained from an adult in good health. The chain is built from TRBV5-4 and TRBJ2-3; 11 nucleotides line up with TRBD2. CDR3 sequence reads: CASSPRLAGSADTQYF. The CDR3, as DNA: TGTGCCAGCAGCCCGCGACTAGCGGGATCTGCAGATACGCAGTATTTT.